The clone carrying this T cell receptor (beta chain) has at least ten counts. Its antigen is still unknown. V lost 4 bases, J lost 10 bases, and 17 bases lay in between. Germline assignment: CDR1 SEHNR and CDR2 FQNEAQ (reference sequence). CDR3 length: 14 residues. TCRdb itself ran the 5' RACE reads through MiXCR, one entry per CDR3 protein. This table has some 600,000 distinct CDR3 sequences, about 7.1% appearing once. The data derive from a study of identical twins. General observations from the study: Reduced insertions were recorded for abundant cord blood beta clonotypes, with no such pattern in memory repertoires. Cross-sectional statistical analysis was relied on for the conclusions, without the same donors being followed. Out-of-frame beta sequences exhibited a weaker degree of excess twin sharing.

The same sample was also studied in work on yellow fever vaccine responses in identical twins.

The sequenced sample was PBMCs. The J gene is TRBJ2-1, the V gene TRBV7-9; tentative D call: TRBD2 (6 bases). The receptor's source is a woman under 30 in good health. The CDR3 coding sequence is TGTGCCAGCAGCTCCATACGGACTAAGTCAGAGCAGTTCTTC. Translation gives CASSSIRTKSEQFF.